Listed below are T cell receptor beta chains from one sample, sequenced in a study of multiple sclerosis patients with progressive multifocal leukoencephalopathy. Some clones are missing from TCRdb's copy, which holds only in-frame ones; the method was immunoSEQ multiplex PCR. This sample has some 31,000 clones; approximately 84% occur once, and the top ten carry about 3.3%. The material sequenced was PBMCs, taken from a patient treated with natalizumab. Receptor source: a human donor with progressive multifocal leukoencephalopathy. Each CDR3 is given with its conserved first and last residue. The order of the fields is CDR3 DNA, CDR3 protein, V gene, clone size, D gene, J gene. The D gene is left open where the match is weak. Size values are once, few and many counts, or a class for expanded clones, and some rows have none.

cdr3_nt: TGCGCCGGTCGACTAGCGGACGAGCAGTACTTC; cdr3_aa: CAGRLADEQYF; v_call: TRBV5-1; clone_size: NA; d_call: TRBD2; j_call: TRBJ2-7
cdr3_nt: TGTGCCAGTAGTACCGGACCGGGACTAGTTTACGAGCAGTACTTC; cdr3_aa: CASSTGPGLVYEQYF; v_call: TRBV19; clone_size: NA; d_call: TRBD2; j_call: TRBJ2-7
cdr3_nt: TGTGCCAGCAGTGCTCAGGAGCAGGGGAAATACGAGCAGTACTTC; cdr3_aa: CASSAQEQGKYEQYF; v_call: TRBV6-1; clone_size: NA; d_call: NA; j_call: TRBJ2-7
cdr3_nt: TGCGCCAGCAGCTCCGGGACCGGGGACTTGGAAGCTTTCTTT; cdr3_aa: CASSSGTGDLEAFF; v_call: TRBV5-1; clone_size: NA; d_call: NA; j_call: TRBJ1-1
cdr3_nt: TGTGCCAGTAGTATAGTCGTTTCTTCCTATGGCTACACCTTC; cdr3_aa: CASSIVVSSYGYTF; v_call: TRBV19; clone_size: NA; d_call: NA; j_call: TRBJ1-2
cdr3_nt: TGTGCCAGCAGCCGGGACTGGGAAGATACGCAGTATTTT; cdr3_aa: CASSRDWEDTQYF; v_call: TRBV5-4; clone_size: NA; d_call: NA; j_call: TRBJ2-3
cdr3_nt: TGTGCCAGCAGCAGTATCGGGGCCCAGCCTATCATTCAGTACTTC; cdr3_aa: CASSSIGAQPIIQYF; v_call: TRBV5-6; clone_size: NA; d_call: NA; j_call: TRBJ2-4
cdr3_nt: TGTGCCAGCACTCGGGGGGGCTCCTACAATGAGCAGTTCTTC; cdr3_aa: CASTRGGSYNEQFF; v_call: TRBV6-6; clone_size: few; d_call: TRBD2; j_call: TRBJ2-1
cdr3_nt: TGCGCCAGCAGCCCGTCGCCGAGCGGGAGAAGGGGAGAGACCCAGTACTTC; cdr3_aa: CASSPSPSGRRGETQYF; v_call: TRBV5-1; clone_size: NA; d_call: TRBD2; j_call: TRBJ2-5
cdr3_nt: TGTGCCAGCAGTGACGAGCGGGCCTACAATGAGCAGTTCTTC; cdr3_aa: CASSDERAYNEQFF; v_call: TRBV2; clone_size: NA; d_call: NA; j_call: TRBJ2-1
cdr3_nt: TGTGCCAGCAGTGAGGTCCCGAGCTCCTACAATGAGCAGTTCTTC; cdr3_aa: CASSEVPSSYNEQFF; v_call: TRBV6-4; clone_size: NA; d_call: NA; j_call: TRBJ2-1
cdr3_nt: TGTGCCAGCAGCTTAGGCCTAGCAAATGAGCAGTTCTTC; cdr3_aa: CASSLGLANEQFF; v_call: TRBV13; clone_size: NA; d_call: NA; j_call: TRBJ2-1
cdr3_nt: TGTGCCAGCAGCTCATCCGGGACAGATGAAAAACTGTTTTTT; cdr3_aa: CASSSSGTDEKLFF; v_call: TRBV7-9; clone_size: few; d_call: TRBD1; j_call: TRBJ1-4
cdr3_nt: TGTGCCAGCAGCGGGGGAACAGGATCCTACAATGAGCAGTTCTTC; cdr3_aa: CASSGGTGSYNEQFF; v_call: TRBV7-2; clone_size: NA; d_call: NA; j_call: TRBJ2-1
cdr3_nt: TGCGCCAGCAGCCAAGATGCAGGGGGCGTCTACGAGCAGTACTTC; cdr3_aa: CASSQDAGGVYEQYF; v_call: TRBV4-3; clone_size: few; d_call: TRBD1; j_call: TRBJ2-7
cdr3_nt: TGCGCCAGCAGCTTGGCCCTCGGAGGGAGCAGCACAGATACGCAGTATTTT; cdr3_aa: CASSLALGGSSTDTQYF; v_call: TRBV5-1; clone_size: NA; d_call: NA; j_call: TRBJ2-3
cdr3_nt: TGTGCCAGCAGCCCGGCGGGGGGGACCTACGAGCAGTACTTC; cdr3_aa: CASSPAGGTYEQYF; v_call: TRBV9; clone_size: few; d_call: TRBD2; j_call: TRBJ2-7
cdr3_nt: TGTGCCAGCAGTCCCACAGGGTTAGGGGGCTACACCTTC; cdr3_aa: CASSPTGLGGYTF; v_call: TRBV27; clone_size: once; d_call: NA; j_call: TRBJ1-2
cdr3_nt: TGTGCCAGCAGCACTCACCGGGACGGCTACTCCTACGAGCAGTACTTC; cdr3_aa: CASSTHRDGYSYEQYF; v_call: TRBV7-9; clone_size: NA; d_call: NA; j_call: TRBJ2-7
cdr3_nt: TGCAGCGTTGCGACAGGGGTTGGGTCCCAGTACTTC; cdr3_aa: CSVATGVGSQYF; v_call: TRBV29-1; clone_size: once; d_call: TRBD1; j_call: TRBJ2-5
cdr3_nt: TGTGCCAGCAGCGTAGATGGGGGAGAAGAGACCCAGTACTTC; cdr3_aa: CASSVDGGEETQYF; v_call: TRBV9; clone_size: NA; d_call: NA; j_call: TRBJ2-5
cdr3_nt: TGTGCCAGCAGTGAAAGAGATTCCAGGCAGAGGGGAAATCAGCCCCAGCATTTT; cdr3_aa: CASSERDSRQRGNQPQHF; v_call: TRBV6-1; clone_size: NA; d_call: NA; j_call: TRBJ1-5
cdr3_nt: TGTGCCAGCAGTGCTAGCGGGAGTACCTACGAGCAGTACTTC; cdr3_aa: CASSASGSTYEQYF; v_call: TRBV6-1; clone_size: once; d_call: TRBD2; j_call: TRBJ2-7
cdr3_nt: TGTGCCAGCAGTGAAGAGACGGGGGGAGCAGATATCCTCAAAAACATTCAGTACTTC; cdr3_aa: CASSEETGGADILKNIQYF; v_call: TRBV6-1; clone_size: NA; d_call: TRBD2; j_call: TRBJ2-4
cdr3_nt: TGTGCCAGCTCACCAATTACGAACACTGAAGCTTTCTTT; cdr3_aa: CASSPITNTEAFF; v_call: TRBV18; clone_size: NA; d_call: NA; j_call: TRBJ1-1
cdr3_nt: TGTGCCAGCAGTGAAGCGGGCGCGACAGATACGCAGTATTTT; cdr3_aa: CASSEAGATDTQYF; v_call: TRBV2; clone_size: NA; d_call: NA; j_call: TRBJ2-3
cdr3_nt: TGTGCCAGCAGCGTCGGGACAGATAGTCACGGGGAGCTGTTTTTT; cdr3_aa: CASSVGTDSHGELFF; v_call: TRBV9; clone_size: few; d_call: TRBD1; j_call: TRBJ2-2
cdr3_nt: TGTGCCATCAGTTCCCCGTCGGGGACAGATACGCAGTATTTT; cdr3_aa: CAISSPSGTDTQYF; v_call: TRBV10-3; clone_size: NA; d_call: NA; j_call: TRBJ2-3
cdr3_nt: TGTGCCAGCAGTTTTGTGAGGGACAGGGGGCTTTGGGGCTACACCTTC; cdr3_aa: CASSFVRDRGLWGYTF; v_call: TRBV27; clone_size: few; d_call: TRBD1; j_call: TRBJ1-2
cdr3_nt: TGTGCCAGCAGTTTATTGGCAGGGGCCCCTTCTGAAGCTTTCTTT; cdr3_aa: CASSLLAGAPSEAFF; v_call: TRBV27; clone_size: NA; d_call: NA; j_call: TRBJ1-1
cdr3_nt: TGTGCCAGCAGCTTGCTCGGGACCCAGTACAATGAGCAGTTCTTC; cdr3_aa: CASSLLGTQYNEQFF; v_call: TRBV5-6; clone_size: once; d_call: NA; j_call: TRBJ2-1
cdr3_nt: TGTGCCAGCAGCGGACAGGGGGTTAACTATGGCTACACCTTC; cdr3_aa: CASSGQGVNYGYTF; v_call: TRBV9; clone_size: NA; d_call: TRBD1; j_call: TRBJ1-2
cdr3_nt: TGCGCCAGCAGCCAAGGAGGCGACAGGATCCTCACCTTC; cdr3_aa: CASSQGGDRILTF; v_call: TRBV4-3; clone_size: few; d_call: NA; j_call: TRBJ1-2
cdr3_nt: TGCAGCGCGGGGGATCCTCCCTCGCGGGAGGGCCTGGACTACGAGCAGTACTTC; cdr3_aa: CSAGDPPSREGLDYEQYF; v_call: TRBV29-1; clone_size: NA; d_call: TRBD2; j_call: TRBJ2-7
cdr3_nt: TGTGCCAGCTCACCACTTGGTGCAGGCGGGGAAGAGACCCAGTACTTC; cdr3_aa: CASSPLGAGGEETQYF; v_call: TRBV18; clone_size: NA; d_call: NA; j_call: TRBJ2-5
cdr3_nt: TGTGCCAGCAGCTTAACGGGACAGGGGGCTAACACCGGGGAGCTGTTTTTT; cdr3_aa: CASSLTGQGANTGELFF; v_call: TRBV7-3; clone_size: NA; d_call: TRBD1; j_call: TRBJ2-2
cdr3_nt: TGTGCCAGCAGCTTATTGAGGGTGGGCGCCCACGAGCAGTACTTC; cdr3_aa: CASSLLRVGAHEQYF; v_call: TRBV5-5; clone_size: NA; d_call: NA; j_call: TRBJ2-7
cdr3_nt: TGTGCCAGCCTAGGACAGGGGGTTAAACTAGCCTCTAACTATGGCTACACCTTC; cdr3_aa: CASLGQGVKLASNYGYTF; v_call: TRBV7-9; clone_size: NA; d_call: TRBD1; j_call: TRBJ1-2
cdr3_nt: TGTGCCAGCAGCCATACGAGCGGGGGTAGGGGCACAGATACGCAGTATTTT; cdr3_aa: CASSHTSGGRGTDTQYF; v_call: TRBV7-2; clone_size: NA; d_call: TRBD2; j_call: TRBJ2-3
cdr3_nt: TGTGCCAGCAGCTTAGCCGGGGTTATGGGCTACACCTTC; cdr3_aa: CASSLAGVMGYTF; v_call: TRBV11-2; clone_size: NA; d_call: NA; j_call: TRBJ1-2
cdr3_nt: TGTGCCAGCAGTCCCGACCCGACTAGCCGGAGGACCGGGGAGCTGTTTTTT; cdr3_aa: CASSPDPTSRRTGELFF; v_call: TRBV27; clone_size: NA; d_call: TRBD2; j_call: TRBJ2-2
cdr3_nt: TGCAGTGCTATCTTGTCCACTGAAGCTTTCTTT; cdr3_aa: CSAILSTEAFF; v_call: TRBV20-1; clone_size: NA; d_call: NA; j_call: TRBJ1-1